This record looks at one T cell receptor (beta chain) sequence and its context. Its cognate antigen is unknown. A multiplex PCR was run with 60 Vbeta primers and 13 Jbeta primers. Profiled with immunoSEQ multiplex PCR; TCRdb holds only in-frame clones, not every one. The sample records about 220,000 clones, 65% to 75% being singletons. This specimen comes from a study of cytomegalovirus exposure and HLA in healthy donors. Study-level points and caveats: The study designated over 150 TCR beta chains cytomegalovirus-associated. It emerged from a later analysis that several of the most significant clusters appeared to be linked to common viral pathogens. Roughly uniform depth of sequencing across donors was assumed in presence/absence analyses.

This clonotype was sampled from a woman in her twenties or thirties in good health and CMV-seronegative. Sequenced: PBMCs.

The chain's CDR3 is CASSEGGGDGYEQYF. Written as DNA, the CDR3 is TGTGCCAGCAGTGAAGGAGGAGGGGACGGCTACGAGCAGTACTTC. The chain links TRBV2 to TRBJ2-7; D might be TRBD2 (6 bases). With 1 base removed from V and 3 bases from J, the gap between germline ends came to 13 bases. The germline V gene has CDR1 SNHLY and CDR2 FYNNEI. This CDR3 is built from 15 residues.